Listed here is a single TCR beta chain. The antigen is unknown. Amplification used 60 Vbeta primers and 13 Jbeta primers. Measured with immunoSEQ multiplex PCR; TCRdb has only the in-frame clones, and not every one. The sample yields just under 95,000 clones, more than 65% seen once. These data are taken from a study of cytomegalovirus exposure and HLA in healthy donors. The study, taken as a whole, reports: Reports credit the classifier with highly specific, highly sensitive diagnosis of cytomegalovirus status. TCR beta chains numbering 164 were designated cytomegalovirus-associated.

The germline V and J ends were trimmed by 3 bases and 6 bases, with 9 bases remaining between them. There are 12 residues in the CDR3. Per germline, CDR1 SGHTA and CDR2 FQGNSA. Specimen: PBMCs. The clonotype comes from a human donor in good health. J is TRBJ2-7 and V is TRBV7-2; D perhaps matches TRBD2 (5 bases). The CDR3 DNA is TGTGCCAGCAGCTTTGTCAGCGGCGAGCAGTACTTC. Protein sequence: CASSFVSGEQYF.